Described below is a single T cell receptor (beta chain) sequence and its context. The data were taken from a study of blood T cell repertoires in COVID-19. Study in general: The study drew acute and convalescent COVID-19 samples from the United States, Italy and Spain.

Trimming pared 4 bases from V and 5 bases from J, leaving 11 bases between. The CDR3 length is 13 residues. Per germline, CDR1 MNHEY and CDR2 SMNVEV (reference sequence). In the source study's methods: The assay estimated nucleated cells by amplifying reference gene primers. Clones were read by immunoSEQ multiplex PCR, and TCRdb kept only the in-frame ones, dropping some. The V and J calls and clone size come from that table; D and trimming were worked out from the DNA. The sample consists of 200,000 or so clones, 86% of them appearing once. The sample taken for sequencing was peripheral blood. The sequence came from a woman in her forties or fifties with acute or convalescent COVID-19. This sequence joins TRBV27 and TRBJ2-5; D is uncertain. CDR3 in DNA: TGTGCCAGCAGTTCCTATAATCGGGAGACCCAGTACTTC. This sequence encodes CASSSYNRETQYF.